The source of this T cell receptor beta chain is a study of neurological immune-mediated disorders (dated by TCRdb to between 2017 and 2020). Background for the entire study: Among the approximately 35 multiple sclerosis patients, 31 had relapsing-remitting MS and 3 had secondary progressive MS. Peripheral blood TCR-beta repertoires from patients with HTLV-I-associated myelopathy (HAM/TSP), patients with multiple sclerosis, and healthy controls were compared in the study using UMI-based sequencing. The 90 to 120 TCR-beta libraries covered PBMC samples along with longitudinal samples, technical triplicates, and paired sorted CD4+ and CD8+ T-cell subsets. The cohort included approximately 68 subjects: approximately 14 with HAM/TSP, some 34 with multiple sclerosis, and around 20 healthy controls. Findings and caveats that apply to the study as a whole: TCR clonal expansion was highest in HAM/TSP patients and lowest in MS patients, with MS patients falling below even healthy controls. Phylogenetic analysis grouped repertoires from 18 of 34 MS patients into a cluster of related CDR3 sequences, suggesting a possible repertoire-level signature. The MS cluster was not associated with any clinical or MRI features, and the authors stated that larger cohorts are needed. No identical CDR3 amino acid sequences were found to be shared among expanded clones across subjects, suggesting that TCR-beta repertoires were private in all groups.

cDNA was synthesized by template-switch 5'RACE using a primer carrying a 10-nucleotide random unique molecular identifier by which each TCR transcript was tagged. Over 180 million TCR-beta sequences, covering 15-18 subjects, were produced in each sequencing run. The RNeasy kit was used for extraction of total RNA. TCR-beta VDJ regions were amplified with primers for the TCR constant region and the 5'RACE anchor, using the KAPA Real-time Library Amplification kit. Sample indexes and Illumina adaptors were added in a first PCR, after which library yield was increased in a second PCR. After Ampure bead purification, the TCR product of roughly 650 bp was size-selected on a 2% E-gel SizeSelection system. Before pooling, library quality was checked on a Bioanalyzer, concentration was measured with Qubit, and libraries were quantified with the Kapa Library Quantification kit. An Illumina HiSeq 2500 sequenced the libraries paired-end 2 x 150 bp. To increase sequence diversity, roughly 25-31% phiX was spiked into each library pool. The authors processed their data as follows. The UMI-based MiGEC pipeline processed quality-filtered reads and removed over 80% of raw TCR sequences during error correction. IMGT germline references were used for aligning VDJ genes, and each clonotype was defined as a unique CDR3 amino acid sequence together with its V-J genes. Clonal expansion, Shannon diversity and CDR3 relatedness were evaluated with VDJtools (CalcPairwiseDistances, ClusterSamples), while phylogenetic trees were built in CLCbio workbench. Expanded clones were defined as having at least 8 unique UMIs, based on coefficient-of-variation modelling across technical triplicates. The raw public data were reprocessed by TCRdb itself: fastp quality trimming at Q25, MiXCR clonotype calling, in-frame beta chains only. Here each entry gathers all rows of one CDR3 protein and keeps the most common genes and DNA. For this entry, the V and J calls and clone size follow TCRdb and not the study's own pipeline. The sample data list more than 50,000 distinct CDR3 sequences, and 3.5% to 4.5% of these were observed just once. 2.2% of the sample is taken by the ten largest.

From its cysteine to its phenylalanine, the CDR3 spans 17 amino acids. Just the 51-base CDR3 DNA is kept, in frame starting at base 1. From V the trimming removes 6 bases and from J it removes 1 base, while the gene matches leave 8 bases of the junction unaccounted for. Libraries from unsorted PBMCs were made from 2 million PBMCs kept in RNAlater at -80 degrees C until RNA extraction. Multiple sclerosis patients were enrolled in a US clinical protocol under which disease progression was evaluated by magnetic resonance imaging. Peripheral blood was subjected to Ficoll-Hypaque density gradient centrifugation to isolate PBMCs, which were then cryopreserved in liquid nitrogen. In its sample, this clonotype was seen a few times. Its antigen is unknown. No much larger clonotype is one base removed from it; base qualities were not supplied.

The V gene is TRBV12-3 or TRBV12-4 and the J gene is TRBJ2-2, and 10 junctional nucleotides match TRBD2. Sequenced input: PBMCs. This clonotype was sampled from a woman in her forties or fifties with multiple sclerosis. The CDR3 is CASSPAGGARNTGELFF. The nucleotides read TGTGCCAGCAGCCCAGCGGGGGGGGCGAGGAACACCGGGGAGCTGTTTTTT.